This TCR beta chain stems from a study of T cell responses to AZD1222 COVID-19 vaccine. Overall study: Second-dose schedules of about 4 or about 12 weeks were combined.

Libraries were prepared by immunoSEQ multiplex PCR; TCRdb keeps only in-frame clonotypes and omits some of them. The sample yields about 67,000 clones, around four fifths seen once. In this sample, this clone turned up once. Its matching antigen is unknown. Findings and limits, study-wide: Seropositive at baseline were only a handful of AZD1222 recipients.

Germline V lookup: CDR1 LGHDT, CDR2 YNNKEL (reference sequence). This CDR3 contains 15 residues. Germline trimming cut 3 bases from V and 8 bases from J; bases unmatched to any gene: 7. This chain connects TRBV3-1 (or the pseudogene TRBV3-2) to TRBJ1-4; TRBD1 matches 9 bases. This TCR derives from an adult in good health. Sequenced here: peripheral blood, sampled on day 0 of AZD1222 vaccination. The CDR3 DNA sequence: TGTGCCAGCAGCCACGGGACAGGGACTAGGGAAAAACTGTTTTTT. The encoded protein is CASSHGTGTREKLFF.